Each of the 23 T cell receptor beta chains below was sequenced from the same sample in a study of blood T cell repertoires in COVID-19. The assay was immunoSEQ multiplex PCR, and TCRdb's table has in-frame clones only and misses some. The sample lists some 120,000 clones; about four fifths were seen once. Sequencing was performed on peripheral blood. The receptors come from a man older than 75 with acute or convalescent COVID-19.

J is TRBJ2-1 and V is TRBV5-1; 7 bases agree with TRBD1. The junction had 12 bases not matched to a gene; V was cut back by 0 bases and J by 9 bases. The CDR3 is 16 amino acids. The germline gives CDR1 SGHRS, CDR2 YFSETQ. CDR3 DNA sequence: TGCGCCAGCAGCTTGGGGGGCACAGGGGCGGCCGGTGAGCAGTTCTTC. Translation gives CASSLGGTGAAGEQFF.

This clone was found a few times. The rearrangement links TRBV4-1 to TRBJ1-1; no definite D call. CDR1 and CDR2 from the germline V gene are MGHRA and YSYEKL. This CDR3 contains 17 residues. Trimming shortened V by 0 bases and J by 0 bases, and 14 bases separated the two germline ends. The chain's CDR3 is CASSQDPREIMNTEAFF. The CDR3 DNA is TGCGCCAGCAGCCAAGATCCTAGGGAGATCATGAACACTGAAGCTTTCTTT.

The chain uses TRBV6-1 and TRBJ1-5; 8 bases align to TRBD1. Per germline, CDR1 MNHNS and CDR2 SASEGT. Losses at the gene ends were 1 base for V and 7 bases for J; bases not matched to a gene: 3. The CDR3 totals 14 residues. In nucleotides, the CDR3 is TGTGCCAGCAGTGAAGGGGCAGGGGGCCAGCCCCAGCATTTT. This sequence encodes CASSEGAGGQPQHF.

This chain links TRBV7-2 with TRBJ1-6; D remains ambiguous. The length of the CDR3 is 18 residues. V dropped 3 bases and J dropped 9 bases, with 24 bases sitting between them. The V gene's germline CDR1 is SGHTA and CDR2 FQGNSA. The CDR3 sequence: CASSLVGNAGTRSSPLHF. The CDR3 bases are TGTGCCAGCAGCTTGGTGGGTAATGCAGGTACCCGTAGTTCACCCCTCCACTTT. Using reference TRBV7-2 and TRBJ1-6 for the parts outside the CDR3, the full variable domain is GAGVSQSPSNKVTEKGKDVELRCDPISGHTALYWYRQSLGQGLEFLIYFQGNSAPDKSGLPSDRFSAERTGGSVSTLTIQRTQQEDSAVYLCASSLVGNAGTRSSPLHFGNGTRLTVT.

The rearrangement uses TRBV6-6 and TRBJ2-1, with D uncertain. The CDR3 is 13 amino acids. Trimming cost V 8 bases and J 3 bases, with 11 bases left between them. The germline V gene encodes CDR1 MNHNY and CDR2 SVGAGI (reference sequence). The CDR3 DNA follows: TGTGCCAGCTCCAAAGAGGACTACAATGAGCAGTTCTTC. It specifies CASSKEDYNEQFF.

This clone has only one observation. This rearrangement joins TRBV10-3 to TRBJ2-3, with no clear D. Germline V gene sequence: CDR1 ENHRY, CDR2 SYGVKD. Trimming cost V 4 bases and J 4 bases, with 12 bases left between them. This CDR3 has 14 amino acids. CDR3 loop: CAISGLRGADTQYF. Written as DNA, the CDR3 is TGTGCCATCAGTGGCCTCCGAGGCGCAGATACGCAGTATTTT.

V usage is TRBV10-2 and J usage is TRBJ2-7; TRBD1 matches at 7 bases. Unmatched junction bases numbered 10, after V lost 6 bases and J lost 2 bases. CDR3 length equals 15 residues. Germline assignment: CDR1 WSHSY and CDR2 SAAADI. The CDR3 coding sequence is TGCGCCAGCAGCGACGACCGGGACAGCACCTACGAGCAGTACTTC. It yields the protein CASSDDRDSTYEQYF.

The chain joins TRBV3-1 (or the pseudogene TRBV3-2) to TRBJ1-2; 7 bases fit TRBD1. V gave up 0 bases and J gave up 2 bases; unmatched junction bases: 6. CDR1 is LGHDT, CDR2 YNNKEL, per germline (reference sequence). The CDR3 has 16 amino acids. The CDR3 nucleotides are TGTGCCAGCAGCCAAGAATTTGGCAGGGGGAACTATGGCTACACCTTC. Its protein is CASSQEFGRGNYGYTF.

The rearrangement uses TRBV2 and TRBJ1-1; TRBD1 might be the D (6 bases). V lost 10 bases and J lost 7, with 19 bases in between. The CDR3 is 13 amino acids. Germline loops: CDR1 SNHLY, CDR2 FYNNEI. CDR3 sequence reads: CATSGAGGGEAFF. The CDR3 DNA follows: TGTGCCACCTCAGGGGCGGGTGGGGGTGAAGCTTTCTTT.

The rearrangement joins TRBV10-3 to TRBJ1-6; 10 positions agree with TRBD1. Germline trimming cut 4 bases from V and 5 bases from J; bases unmatched to any gene: 5. Germline V lookup: CDR1 ENHRY, CDR2 SYGVKD. The CDR3 totals 16 residues. The CDR3, as DNA: TGTGCCATCAGTGTGGGACAGGGGCCCGATAATTCACCCCTCCACTTT. Translation gives CAISVGQGPDNSPLHF.

V gene TRBV2 combines with J gene TRBJ1-1; D is uncertain. This CDR3 has 15 residues. The V gene lost 4 bases and the J gene lost 1 base, with 13 bases spanning the gap. Looked up from germline, CDR1 is SNHLY and CDR2 is FYNNEI. The CDR3 DNA is TGTGCCAGCAGTGTCTTTGGAGGGAGGAACACTGAAGCTTTCTTT. This gives the protein CASSVFGGRNTEAFF.

In its sample, this clone was seen a few times. V and J are TRBV30 and TRBJ2-3; 10 nucleotides line up with TRBD2. From germline, CDR1 is GTSNPN and CDR2 SVGIG (reference sequence). The J segment lost 2 bases and the V segment lost 2 bases, leaving 7 bases of the junction unmatched. This CDR3 region has 16 residues. This CDR3 reads CAWSSLAGAYTDTQYF. The CDR3 DNA sequence: TGTGCCTGGAGTTCGCTAGCGGGGGCCTACACAGATACGCAGTATTTT.

The rearrangement links TRBV15 to TRBJ2-1; 12 nucleotides align to TRBD2. The J segment lost 5 bases and the V segment lost 9 bases, leaving 5 bases of the junction unmatched. Germline CDR1 LNHNV, CDR2 YYDKDF (reference sequence). The CDR3 loop spans 14 amino acids. CDR3: CATKPSGGDNEQFF. In DNA form, the CDR3 reads TGTGCCACTAAACCTAGCGGGGGGGACAATGAGCAGTTCTTC.

The V call is TRBV21-1, the J call TRBJ2-7; TRBD1, the D gene given by the table, was not confirmed from the DNA. TRBV21-1 has pseudogene status. The CDR3 is made up of 15 amino acids. CDR3 DNA: TGTGCCAGCAGCAAAGTCCCACAGGGGCTGCGTGTGCAGTACTTC. Translating gives CASSKVPQGLRVQYF.

CDR3 in amino acids: CASSKRGYGSVNNYSYEQYF. The CDR3 nucleotides read TGTGCCAGCAGCAAAAGGGGTTACGGAAGTGTTAACAATTACTCCTACGAGCAGTACTTC. The chain carries TRBV21-1 and TRBJ2-7; the table calls TRBD1, which could not be checked here. TRBV21-1 constitutes a pseudogene. CDR3 size: 20 residues.

V usage is TRBV28 and J usage is TRBJ1-6; the D gene is possibly TRBD1 (5 bases). The germline CDR1 and CDR2 sequences are MDHEN and SYDVKM. Trimming stripped 5 bases from V and 11 bases from J, with 13 bases between. CDR3 size: 13 residues. The CDR3 sequence is CASSATRETPLHF. The CDR3 DNA reads as TGTGCCAGCAGTGCGACCAGGGAAACACCCCTCCACTTT.

The chain combines TRBV9 with TRBJ1-6, with D unclear. The germline CDR1 and CDR2 sequences are SGDLS and YYNGEE. The CDR3 is 17 residues long. Trimming left V 0 bases short and J 0 bases short, with 10 bases between. The CDR3 coding sequence is TGTGCCAGCAGCGTAGCCATTGACAACTCCTATAATTCACCCCTCCACTTT. As protein: CASSVAIDNSYNSPLHF. The full variable domain, completed using reference TRBV9 and TRBJ1-6, is DSGVTQTPKHLITATGQRVTLRCSPRSGDLSVYWYQQSLDQGLQFLIQYYNGEERAKGNILERFSAQQFPDLHSELNLSSLELGDSALYFCASSVAIDNSYNSPLHFGNGTRLTVT.

This clone was detected only a few times. V gene TRBV6-5 combines with J gene TRBJ1-2; maybe TRBD1 (6 bases). CDR3 length: 15 residues. V lost 11 bases and J lost 5, with 24 bases in between. Per germline, CDR1 MNHEY and CDR2 SVGAGI. CDR3 sequence: CAGRMYDRLEYGYTF. The CDR3 DNA follows: TGTGCCGGCCGAATGTATGACAGGCTAGAATATGGCTACACCTTC.

DNA for the CDR3: TGTGCCAGCTCACCACCGTTCGGTATCTCAGGGGCCAACGTCCTGACTTTC. Translated, it gives CASSPPFGISGANVLTF. The chain joins TRBV18 to TRBJ2-6; D call uncertain. Germline V gene lookup returns CDR1 KGHSH and CDR2 LQKENI. Deletions cut 0 bases from V and 4 bases from J, with 13 bases between. The CDR3 loop spans 17 amino acids.

This chain joins TRBV12-3 or TRBV12-4 and TRBJ1-2; unclear D gene. The length of the CDR3 is 13 residues. Trimming took 3 bases from V and 4 from J, leaving 9 bases between them. CDR3 sequence (DNA): TGTGCCAGCAGTTTTCGGAACAGCTATGGCTACACCTTC. It yields the protein CASSFRNSYGYTF.

There are a few counts of this clone. The J gene is TRBJ2-6, the V gene TRBV7-8; 8 bases are a match to TRBD1. From germline, CDR1 is SGHVS and CDR2 FQNEAQ. Trimming took 4 bases from V and 4 from J; bases not matched to a gene: 21. The CDR3 has 21 residues. The CDR3: CASSSKPIPRAGGTGANVLTF. The CDR3 DNA reads TGTGCCAGCAGCTCTAAACCAATACCGAGGGCAGGGGGCACGGGGGCCAACGTCCTGACTTTC.

The V and J genes are TRBV5-1 and TRBJ2-3; D remains ambiguous. The V gene lost 0 bases and the J gene lost 9 bases, with 11 bases spanning the gap. CDR1 and CDR2 from the germline V gene are SGHRS and YFSETQ. This CDR3 is 13 amino acids long. CDR3 amino acids: CASSLDVQQTQYF. DNA for the CDR3: TGCGCCAGCAGCTTGGATGTACAACAGACGCAGTATTTT.

This clone was seen many times. V and J are TRBV27 and TRBJ1-1, with D perhaps matching TRBD1 (6 bases). Trimming took 4 bases from V and 7 from J, leaving 16 bases between them. CDR3 length: 14 amino acids. Germline loops: CDR1 MNHEY, CDR2 SMNVEV (reference sequence). The CDR3 loop is CASSSEPRTDEAFF. CDR3 bases: TGTGCCAGCAGTTCCGAGCCCCGGACAGATGAAGCTTTCTTT.